The clone carrying this TCR beta chain showed up many times. Its antigen remains unidentified. This sample was included in a study of prognosis after radiotherapy for stage I lung cancer. Study-wide results and limits: In patients with versus without metastases, TRBV and TRBJ gene usage reportedly differed.

Amplification of the TCR beta CDR3 (from genomic DNA) was done by two-round multiplex PCR. Each TRBV and TRBJ gene had its own primer in the first PCR round. TCRdb used MiXCR to reprocess the multiplex PCR reads, holding one entry per CDR3 protein. The sample has some 15,000 distinct CDR3 sequences; about 47% are singletons. Germline loops: CDR1 MGHDK, CDR2 SYGVNS. V lost 4 bases to trimming and J lost 3 bases, with 7 bases between them. There are 12 residues in the CDR3. The sample here was PBMCs, taken before or after stereotactic body radiation therapy (not recorded which). The rearrangement uses TRBV25-1 and TRBJ2-7, with D possibly matching TRBD1 (5 bases). This receptor was identified in a donor at least 50 years old with non-small cell lung cancer. Written as DNA, the CDR3 is TGTGCCAGCAGTGTGGACAACTACGAGCAGTACTTC. Protein product: CASSVDNYEQYF.